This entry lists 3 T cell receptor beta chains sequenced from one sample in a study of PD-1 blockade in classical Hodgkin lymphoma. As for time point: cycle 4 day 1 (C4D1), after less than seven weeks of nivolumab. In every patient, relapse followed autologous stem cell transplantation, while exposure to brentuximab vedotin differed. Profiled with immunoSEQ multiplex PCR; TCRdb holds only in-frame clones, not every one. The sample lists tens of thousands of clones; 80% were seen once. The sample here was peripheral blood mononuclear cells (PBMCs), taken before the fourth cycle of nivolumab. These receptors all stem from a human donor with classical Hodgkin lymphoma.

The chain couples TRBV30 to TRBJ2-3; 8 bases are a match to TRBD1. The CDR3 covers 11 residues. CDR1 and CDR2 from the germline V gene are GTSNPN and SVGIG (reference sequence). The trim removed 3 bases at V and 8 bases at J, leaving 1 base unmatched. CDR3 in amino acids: CAWRGQVTQYF. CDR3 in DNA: TGTGCCTGGAGGGGACAGGTTACGCAGTATTTT.

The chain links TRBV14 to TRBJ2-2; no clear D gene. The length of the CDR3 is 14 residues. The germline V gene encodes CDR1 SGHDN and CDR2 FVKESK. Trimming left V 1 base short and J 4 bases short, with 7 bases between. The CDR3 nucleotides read TGTGCCAGCAGCCAAGTAGCCTCCACCGGGGAGCTGTTTTTT. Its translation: CASSQVASTGELFF.

The CDR3 loop reads CASRQLGANTGELFF. The CDR3 coding sequence is TGTGCCAGCAGGCAACTAGGGGCGAACACCGGGGAGCTGTTTTTT. The chain recombines TRBV2 with TRBJ2-2, with D possibly called TRBD1 or TRBD2 (5 bases each). The CDR3 spans 15 residues. V lost 6 bases and J 0 bases, leaving 11 bases between the germline ends. Germline V gene data show CDR1 as SNHLY and CDR2 as FYNNEI.